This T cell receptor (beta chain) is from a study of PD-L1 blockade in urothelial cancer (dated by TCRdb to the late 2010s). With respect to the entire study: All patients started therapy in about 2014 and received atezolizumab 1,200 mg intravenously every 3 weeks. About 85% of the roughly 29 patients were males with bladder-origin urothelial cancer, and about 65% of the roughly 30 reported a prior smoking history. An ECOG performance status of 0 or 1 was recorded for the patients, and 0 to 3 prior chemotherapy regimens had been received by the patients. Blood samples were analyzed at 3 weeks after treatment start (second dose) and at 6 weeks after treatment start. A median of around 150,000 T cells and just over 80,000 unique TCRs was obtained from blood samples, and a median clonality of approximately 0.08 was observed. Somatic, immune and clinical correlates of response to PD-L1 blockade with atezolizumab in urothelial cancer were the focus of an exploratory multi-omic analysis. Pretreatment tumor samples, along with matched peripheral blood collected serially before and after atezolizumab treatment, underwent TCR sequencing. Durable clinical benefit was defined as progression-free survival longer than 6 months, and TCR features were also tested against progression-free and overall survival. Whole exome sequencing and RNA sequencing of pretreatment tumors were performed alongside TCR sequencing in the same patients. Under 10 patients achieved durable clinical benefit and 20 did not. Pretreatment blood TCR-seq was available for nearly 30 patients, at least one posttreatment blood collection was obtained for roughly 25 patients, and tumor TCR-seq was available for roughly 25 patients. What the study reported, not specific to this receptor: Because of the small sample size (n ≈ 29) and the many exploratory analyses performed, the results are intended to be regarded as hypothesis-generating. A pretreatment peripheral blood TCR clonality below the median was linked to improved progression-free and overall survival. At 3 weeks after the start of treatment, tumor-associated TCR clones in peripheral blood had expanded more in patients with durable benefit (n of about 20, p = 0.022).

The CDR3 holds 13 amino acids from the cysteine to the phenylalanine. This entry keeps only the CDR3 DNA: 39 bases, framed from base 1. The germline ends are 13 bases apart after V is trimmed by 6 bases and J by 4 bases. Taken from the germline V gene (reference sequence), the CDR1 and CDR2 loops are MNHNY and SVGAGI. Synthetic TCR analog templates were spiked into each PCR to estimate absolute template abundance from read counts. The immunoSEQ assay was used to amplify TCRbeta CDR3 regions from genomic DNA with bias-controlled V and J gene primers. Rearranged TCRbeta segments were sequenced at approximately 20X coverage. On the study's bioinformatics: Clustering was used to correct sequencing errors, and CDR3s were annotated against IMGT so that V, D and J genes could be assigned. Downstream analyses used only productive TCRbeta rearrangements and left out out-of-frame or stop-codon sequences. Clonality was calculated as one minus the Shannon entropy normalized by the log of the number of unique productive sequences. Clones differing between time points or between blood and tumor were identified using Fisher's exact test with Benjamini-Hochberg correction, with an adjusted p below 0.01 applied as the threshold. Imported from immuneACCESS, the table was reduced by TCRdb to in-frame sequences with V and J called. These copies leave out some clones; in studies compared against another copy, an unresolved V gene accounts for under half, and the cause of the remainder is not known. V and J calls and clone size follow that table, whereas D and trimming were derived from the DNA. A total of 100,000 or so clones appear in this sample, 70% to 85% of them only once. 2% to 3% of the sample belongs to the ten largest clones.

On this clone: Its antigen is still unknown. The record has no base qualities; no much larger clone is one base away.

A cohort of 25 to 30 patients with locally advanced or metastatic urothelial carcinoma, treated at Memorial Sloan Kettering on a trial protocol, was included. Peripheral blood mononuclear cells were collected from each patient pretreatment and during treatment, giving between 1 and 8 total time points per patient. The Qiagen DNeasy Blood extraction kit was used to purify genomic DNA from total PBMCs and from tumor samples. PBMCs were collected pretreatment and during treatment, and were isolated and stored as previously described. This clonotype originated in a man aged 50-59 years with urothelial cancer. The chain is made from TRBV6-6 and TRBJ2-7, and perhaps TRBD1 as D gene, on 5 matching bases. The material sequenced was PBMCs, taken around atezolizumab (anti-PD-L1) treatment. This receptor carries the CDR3 CASSRQLIYEQYF. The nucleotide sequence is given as TGTGCCAGCAGCAGACAGTTGATATACGAGCAGTACTTC.